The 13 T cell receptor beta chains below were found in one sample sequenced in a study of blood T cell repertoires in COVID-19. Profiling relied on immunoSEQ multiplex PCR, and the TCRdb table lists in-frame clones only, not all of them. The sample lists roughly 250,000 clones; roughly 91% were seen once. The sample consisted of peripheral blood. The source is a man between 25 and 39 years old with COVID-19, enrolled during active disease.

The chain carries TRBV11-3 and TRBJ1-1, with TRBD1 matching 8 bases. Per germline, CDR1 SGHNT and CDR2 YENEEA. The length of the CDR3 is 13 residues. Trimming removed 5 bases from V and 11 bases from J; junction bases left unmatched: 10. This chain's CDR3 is CASSHDYRGRAFF. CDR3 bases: TGTGCCAGCAGCCACGACTACAGGGGGAGGGCTTTCTTT.

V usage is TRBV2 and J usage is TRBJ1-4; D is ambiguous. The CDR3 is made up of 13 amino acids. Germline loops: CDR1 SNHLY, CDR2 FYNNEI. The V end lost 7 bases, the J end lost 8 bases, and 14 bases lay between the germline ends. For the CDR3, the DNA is TGTGCCAGCAAGGCCGGGATAGAGGAAAAACTGTTTTTT. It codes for CASKAGIEEKLFF.

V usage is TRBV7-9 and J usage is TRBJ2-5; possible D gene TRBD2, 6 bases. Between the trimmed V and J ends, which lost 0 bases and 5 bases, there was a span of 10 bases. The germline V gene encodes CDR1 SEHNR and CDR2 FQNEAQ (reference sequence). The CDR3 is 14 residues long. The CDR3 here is CASSLAGGVETQYF. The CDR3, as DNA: TGTGCCAGCAGCTTAGCCGGGGGAGTCGAGACCCAGTACTTC.

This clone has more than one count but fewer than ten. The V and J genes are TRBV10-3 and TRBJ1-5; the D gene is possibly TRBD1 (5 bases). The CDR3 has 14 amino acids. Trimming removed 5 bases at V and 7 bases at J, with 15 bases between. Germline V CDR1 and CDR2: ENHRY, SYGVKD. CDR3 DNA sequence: TGTGCCATCAGTACTACAGGTGGCTGGCAGCCCCAGCATTTT. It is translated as CAISTTGGWQPQHF.

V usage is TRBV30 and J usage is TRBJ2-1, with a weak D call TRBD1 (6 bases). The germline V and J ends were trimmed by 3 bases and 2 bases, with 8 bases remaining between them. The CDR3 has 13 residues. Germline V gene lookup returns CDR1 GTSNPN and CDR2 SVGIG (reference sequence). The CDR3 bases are TGTGCCTGGAGCAGGGGAACCTACAATGAGCAGTTCTTC. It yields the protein CAWSRGTYNEQFF.

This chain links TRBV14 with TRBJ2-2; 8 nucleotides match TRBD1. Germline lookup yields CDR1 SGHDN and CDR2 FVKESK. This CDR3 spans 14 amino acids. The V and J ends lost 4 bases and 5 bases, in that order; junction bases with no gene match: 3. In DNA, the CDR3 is TGTGCCAGCAGCCCAGGGGGCCCAACCGGGGAGCTGTTTTTT. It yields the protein CASSPGGPTGELFF.

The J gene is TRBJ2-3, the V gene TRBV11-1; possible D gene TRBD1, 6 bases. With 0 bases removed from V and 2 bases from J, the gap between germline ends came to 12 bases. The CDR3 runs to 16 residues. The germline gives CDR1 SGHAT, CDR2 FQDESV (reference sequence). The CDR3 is CASSLAGQGTTDTQYF. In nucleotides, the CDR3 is TGTGCCAGCAGCTTAGCGGGCCAGGGGACCACAGATACGCAGTATTTT.

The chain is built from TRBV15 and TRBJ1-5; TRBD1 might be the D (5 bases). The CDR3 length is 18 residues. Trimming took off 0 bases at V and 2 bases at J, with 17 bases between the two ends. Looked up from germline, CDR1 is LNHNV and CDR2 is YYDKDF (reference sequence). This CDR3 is CATSRDRRFRDGNQPQHF. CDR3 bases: TGTGCCACCAGCAGAGATCGTCGGTTCAGGGATGGCAATCAGCCCCAGCATTTT. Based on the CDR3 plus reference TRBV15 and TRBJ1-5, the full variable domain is DAMVIQNPRYQVTQFGKPVTLSCSQTLNHNVMYWYQQKSSQAPKLLFHYYDKDFNNEADTPDNFQSRRPNTSFCFLDIRSPGLGDTAMYLCATSRDRRFRDGNQPQHFGDGTRLSIL.

The CDR3 DNA sequence: TGTGCCAGCAGTCGACAGGAAATTAATGAAAAACTGTTTTTT. Its protein is CASSRQEINEKLFF. The rearrangement links TRBV2 to TRBJ1-4; weak D call: TRBD1 (6 bases). The CDR3 length is 14 residues. Germline V lookup: CDR1 SNHLY, CDR2 FYNNEI. Between the trimmed V and J ends, which lost 5 bases and 4 bases, there was a span of 11 bases.

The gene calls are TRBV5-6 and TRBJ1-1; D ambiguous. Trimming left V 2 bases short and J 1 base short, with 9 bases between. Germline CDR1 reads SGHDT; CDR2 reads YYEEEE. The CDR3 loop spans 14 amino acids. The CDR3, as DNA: TGTGCCAGCAGCTTACCCGGAGGGAACACTGAAGCTTTCTTT. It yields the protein CASSLPGGNTEAFF.

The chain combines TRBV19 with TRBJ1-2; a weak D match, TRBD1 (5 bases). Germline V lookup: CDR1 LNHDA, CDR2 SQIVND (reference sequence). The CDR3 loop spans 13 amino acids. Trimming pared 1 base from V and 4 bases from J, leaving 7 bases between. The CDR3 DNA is TGTGCCAGTAGTATAGGACAGATCTATGGCTACACCTTC. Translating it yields CASSIGQIYGYTF. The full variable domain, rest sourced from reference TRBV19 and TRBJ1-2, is DGGITQSPKYLFRKEGQNVTLSCEQNLNHDAMYWYRQDPGQGLRLIYYSQIVNDFQKGDIAEGYSVSREKKESFPLTVTSAQKNPTAFYLCASSIGQIYGYTFGSGTRLTVV.

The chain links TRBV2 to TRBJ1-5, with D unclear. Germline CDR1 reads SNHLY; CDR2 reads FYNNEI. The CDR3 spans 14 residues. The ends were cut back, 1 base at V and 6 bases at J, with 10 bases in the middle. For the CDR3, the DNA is TGTGCCAGCAGTGAAGACCTAGGGAGTCAGCCCCAGCATTTT. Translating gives CASSEDLGSQPQHF.

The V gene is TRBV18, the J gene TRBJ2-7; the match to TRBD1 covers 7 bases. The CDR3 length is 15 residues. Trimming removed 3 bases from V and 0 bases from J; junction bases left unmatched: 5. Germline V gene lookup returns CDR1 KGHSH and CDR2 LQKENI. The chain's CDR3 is CASSPFDRASYEQYF. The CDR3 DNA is TGTGCCAGCTCACCCTTTGACAGGGCCTCCTACGAGCAGTACTTC.